This T cell receptor beta chain derives from a study of blood T cell repertoires in COVID-19. The ends were cut back, 7 bases at V and 9 bases at J, with 24 bases in the middle. The germline CDR1 and CDR2 sequences are MNHEY and SVGAGI. The CDR3 is made up of 15 amino acids. In the authors' workflow: Quantification of nucleated cells was approximated via reference gene primer amplification. Clones were sequenced by immunoSEQ multiplex PCR, and TCRdb holds only the in-frame ones, with some missing. V, J and clone size derive from that table, while D and trimming were established from the DNA sequence. The sample consists of over 70,000 clones, 76% of them appearing once.

The TCR sequence derives from a man aged 65 to 79 with acute or convalescent COVID-19. This sequence joins TRBV6-5 and TRBJ1-2; TRBD1 might be the D (6 bases). Sequencing used peripheral blood. CDR3 DNA sequence: TGTGCCAGCACCACATGGGGGGGCCTCTTTCCGAGCTACACCTTC. Translation: CASTTWGGLFPSYTF.